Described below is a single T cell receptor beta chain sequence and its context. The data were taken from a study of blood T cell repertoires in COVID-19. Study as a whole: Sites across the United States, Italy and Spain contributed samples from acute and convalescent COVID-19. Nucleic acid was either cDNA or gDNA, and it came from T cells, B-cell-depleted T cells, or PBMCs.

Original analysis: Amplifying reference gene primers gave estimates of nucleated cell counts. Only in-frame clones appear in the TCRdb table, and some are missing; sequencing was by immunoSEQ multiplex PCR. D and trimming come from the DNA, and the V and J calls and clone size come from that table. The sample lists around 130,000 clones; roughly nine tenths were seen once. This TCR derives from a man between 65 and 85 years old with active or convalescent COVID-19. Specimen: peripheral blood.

As DNA, the CDR3 is TGTGCCATCAGGCTGTCAGAGGCAGATACGCAGTATTTT. Translated, it gives CAIRLSEADTQYF. The chain employs TRBV10-3 and TRBJ2-3, with D unresolved. Trimming took off 6 bases at V and 4 bases at J, with 11 bases between the two ends. Germline values: CDR1 ENHRY, CDR2 SYGVKD. The CDR3 covers 13 residues.